This T cell receptor beta chain was captured by sequencing in a study of T-cell memory formation after mild COVID-19 (dated by TCRdb to the early 2020s). In terms of the full investigation: Most TCR sequence clusters were specific to one of the two donors. Longitudinal TCRalpha and TCRbeta repertoire sequencing tracked T-cell clones expanding and contracting after mild COVID-19 in two donors. Two young, previously healthy adult volunteers, one female and one male, were included in the cohort. General conclusions and limits of the study: SARS-CoV-2 specificity of the second-wave clones peaking on day 37 was not confirmed. Only two mild cases were covered in the study, and larger cohorts including severe cases with pre-infection samples were considered necessary. From day 15 to 85, contracting clones showed balanced CD4/CD8 phenotypes, whereas a second wave of clones that expanded from day 15 to 37 leaned towards CD4+. Some responding clones were found in pre-infection memory, which suggests that pre-existing cross-reactive memory T cells took part in the SARS-CoV-2 response. Contracting CD4+ clones were located mainly in the CM and EM memory subsets, whereas CD8+ clones were found to be enriched in EMRA.

Trimming at the junction amounts to 5 bases on V and 2 bases on J, and the germline ends lie 13 bases apart. The germline V gene supplies CDR1 SGHAT and CDR2 FQNNGV. The CDR3 contains 14 residues, cysteine and phenylalanine counted. The sequence is cut down to CDR3 DNA, 42 bases in frame from base 1. Sequencing relied on an Illumina NovaSeq 6000. TCRalpha and TCRbeta cDNA libraries were constructed by 5'RACE with constant-segment primers, with sample barcodes and unique molecular identifiers being introduced. Trizol reagent was used to extract RNA from every sample. Libraries were amplified in two PCR steps, with a second sample barcode and Illumina TruSeq adapters added in the second step. The libraries were sequenced on an Illumina NovaSeq using 2 x 150 bp paired-end reads. In the paper's pipeline: Reads were demultiplexed and collapsed into UMI-guided consensus sequences with migec v1.2.7. Using mixcr v2.1.11, UMI consensuses were aligned to TRA and TRB V and J templates and then assembled into clonotypes. A clonotype was counted as expanded or contracted only when both edgeR and NoisET called the clonotype significant, with the noise models trained on biological replicates. For edgeR calls, the thresholds were a false discovery rate-adjusted p below 0.01 and a log2 fold-change of 1. As an exploratory analysis of dynamics, PCA with hierarchical clustering was applied to max-normalized trajectories of the 1000 most abundant clonotypes. Separately sequenced CD4+ and CD8+ repertoires were used to assign a CD4 or CD8 phenotype to each responding clone. TCRdb applied fastp at Q25 and MiXCR to the public reads, then kept only in-frame beta chains. Rows are combined by CDR3 protein, so each entry shows the most common genes and DNA. Clone size and V and J calls follow TCRdb, not the original study. The sample profile shows approximately 300,000 distinct CDR3 sequences; roughly 8.2% of them were found once. The ten largest account for 22% of the sample.

This clonotype was counted only a few times. The antigen it binds to is not known. No base qualities exist here, and no much larger clone lies one base off it. Ficoll-Paque density gradient centrifugation was the method used to isolate PBMCs. The rearrangement joined TRBV11-2 to TRBJ2-7, with no reliable assignment of the D segment. The sample comprised PBMCs or a T cell subset sorted from them (not recorded which). This receptor was taken from a man between 18 and 35 years old who had mild COVID-19 (a few samples of this study predate the infection). The sample titles of this study are shuffled in the database, so cell type and time point are left out; the donor was told from shared clones. The CDR3 has the sequence CASSPGPKTYEQYF. The DNA is TGTGCCAGCAGCCCCGGGCCCAAGACCTACGAGCAGTACTTC.